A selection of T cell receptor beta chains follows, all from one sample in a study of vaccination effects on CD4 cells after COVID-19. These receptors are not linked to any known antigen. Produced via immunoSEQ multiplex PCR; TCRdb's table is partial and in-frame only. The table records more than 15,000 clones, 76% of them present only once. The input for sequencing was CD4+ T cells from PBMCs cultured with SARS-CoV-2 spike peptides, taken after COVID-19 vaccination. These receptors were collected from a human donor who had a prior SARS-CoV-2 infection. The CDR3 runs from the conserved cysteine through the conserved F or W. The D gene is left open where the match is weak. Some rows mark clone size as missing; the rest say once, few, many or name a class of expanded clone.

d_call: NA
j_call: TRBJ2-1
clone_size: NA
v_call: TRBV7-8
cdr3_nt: TGTGCCAGCAGCTTTTTTTCGGGAGACAATGAGCAGTTCTTC
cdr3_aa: CASSFFSGDNEQFF

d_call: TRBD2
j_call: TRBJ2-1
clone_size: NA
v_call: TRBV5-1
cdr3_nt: TGCGCCAGCAGGCCTTTAGCGGGAGTCTCTACCAATGAGCAGTTCTTC
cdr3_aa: CASRPLAGVSTNEQFF

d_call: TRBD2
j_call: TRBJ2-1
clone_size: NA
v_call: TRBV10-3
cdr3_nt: TGTGCCATCAGTGATGGTAGCGGGAGTAAGGGCTACAATGAGCAGTTCTTC
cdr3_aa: CAISDGSGSKGYNEQFF

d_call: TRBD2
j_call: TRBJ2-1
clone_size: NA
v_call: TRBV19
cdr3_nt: TGTGCCAGTAGTATATCTCTAGCGGGAGTAAATCATGAGCAGTTCTTC
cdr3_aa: CASSISLAGVNHEQFF

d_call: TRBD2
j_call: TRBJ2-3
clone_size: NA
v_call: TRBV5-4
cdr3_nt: TGTGCCAGCAGCACCGGACTAGCGGGGGGCACAGATACGCAGTATTTT
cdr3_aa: CASSTGLAGGTDTQYF

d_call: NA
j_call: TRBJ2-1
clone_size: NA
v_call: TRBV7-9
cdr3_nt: TGTGCCAGCAGCTTAGCGTTGGCTGGCTCCTACAATGAGCAGTTCTTC
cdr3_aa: CASSLALAGSYNEQFF

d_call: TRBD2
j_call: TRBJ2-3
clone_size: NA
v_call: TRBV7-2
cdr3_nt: TGTGCCAGCAGCGGGCGAGCTAGCGGGAGTCGAGATACGCAGTATTTT
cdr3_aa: CASSGRASGSRDTQYF

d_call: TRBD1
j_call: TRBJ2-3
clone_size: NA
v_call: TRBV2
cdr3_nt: TGTGCCAGCAGTGAAGAGGGACAGGGGGAAGATACGCAGTATTTT
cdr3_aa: CASSEEGQGEDTQYF

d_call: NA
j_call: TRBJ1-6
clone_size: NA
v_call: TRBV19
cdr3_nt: TGTGCCAGTAGTATTGAGGACAATTCACCCCTCCACTTT
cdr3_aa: CASSIEDNSPLHF

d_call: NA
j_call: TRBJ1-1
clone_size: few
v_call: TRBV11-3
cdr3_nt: TGTGCCAGCAGCTCGGACGGTGGCCACACTGAAGCTTTCTTT
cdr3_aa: CASSSDGGHTEAFF

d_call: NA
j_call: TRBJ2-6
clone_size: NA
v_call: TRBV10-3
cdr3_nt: TGTGCCATCAGTGCGGCGGGCCCCAGCTCTGGGGCCAACGTCCTGACTTTC
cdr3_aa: CAISAAGPSSGANVLTF

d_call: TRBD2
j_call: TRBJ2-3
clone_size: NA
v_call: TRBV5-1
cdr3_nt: TGCGCCAGCAGCTTTCTAGCGGGGGGCGACACAGATACGCAGTATTTT
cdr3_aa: CASSFLAGGDTDTQYF

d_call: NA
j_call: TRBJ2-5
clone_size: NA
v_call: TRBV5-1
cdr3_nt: TGCGCCAGCAGCCTGCCTGGAGGCGAGACCCAGTACTTC
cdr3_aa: CASSLPGGETQYF

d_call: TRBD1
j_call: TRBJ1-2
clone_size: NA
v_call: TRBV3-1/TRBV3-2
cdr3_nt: TGTGCCAGCAGACACTGGCAGGGGGACGGCTACACCTTC
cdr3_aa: CASRHWQGDGYTF

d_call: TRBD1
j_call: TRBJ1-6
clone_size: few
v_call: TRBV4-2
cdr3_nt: TGTGCCAGCAGCCTAGAGGGGCAGGGGGATAATTCACCCCTCCACTTT
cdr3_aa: CASSLEGQGDNSPLHF

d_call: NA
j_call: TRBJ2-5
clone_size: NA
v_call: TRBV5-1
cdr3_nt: TGCGCCAGCAGTCCCCAGGGTGGCTTTGGGGAGACCCAGTACTTC
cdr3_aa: CASSPQGGFGETQYF

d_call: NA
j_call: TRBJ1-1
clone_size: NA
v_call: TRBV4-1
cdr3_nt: TGCGCCAGCAGCCACAACCTCATGAACACTGAAGCTTTCTTT
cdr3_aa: CASSHNLMNTEAFF

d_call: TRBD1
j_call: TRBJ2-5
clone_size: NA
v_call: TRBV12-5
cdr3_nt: TGTGCTAGTGGTTTGGTACTTTTTGGACAGGGACGGGGGCAAGAGACCCAGTACTTC
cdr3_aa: CASGLVLFGQGRGQETQYF

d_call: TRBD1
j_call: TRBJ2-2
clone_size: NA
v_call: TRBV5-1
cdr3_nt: TGCGCCAGCAGCTTGCTACCGGGACAGGACACCGGGGAGCTGTTTTTT
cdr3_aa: CASSLLPGQDTGELFF

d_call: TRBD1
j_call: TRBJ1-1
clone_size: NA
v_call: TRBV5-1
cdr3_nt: TGCGCCAGCAGCTTCGTGCAGGGGGGGATGAACACTGAAGCTTTCTTT
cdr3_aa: CASSFVQGGMNTEAFF

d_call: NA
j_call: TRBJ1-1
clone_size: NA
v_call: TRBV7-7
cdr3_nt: TGTGCTAGCAGCTCACAGGTGAACACTGAAGCTTTCTTT
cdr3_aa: CASSSQVNTEAFF